The 20 T cell receptor beta chains below come from one sample, sequenced in a study of blood T cell repertoires in COVID-19. Profiled with immunoSEQ multiplex PCR; TCRdb holds only in-frame clones, not every one. The sample has approximately 390,000 clones, just under 90% seen once; the top ten hold 10%. The sequencing sample was made of PBMCs or T cells enriched from blood (not recorded which). The receptors here all came from a woman aged 50 to 60 who had recovered from COVID-19.

V usage is TRBV7-2 and J usage is TRBJ1-1; 7 bases line up with TRBD1. This CDR3 has 16 residues. The J segment lost 0 bases and the V segment lost 5 bases, leaving 9 bases of the junction unmatched. Germline CDR1 and CDR2: SGHTA and FQGNSA. The CDR3 nucleotides are TGTGCCAGCAGCCCCAGGACAGGATTCATGAACACTGAAGCTTTCTTT. This gives the protein CASSPRTGFMNTEAFF.

The V call is TRBV24-1, the J call TRBJ2-2; 9 bases are shared with TRBD2. Germline V gene sequence: CDR1 KGHDR, CDR2 SFDVKD. The CDR3 is made up of 13 amino acids. The trim removed 9 bases at V and 7 bases at J, leaving 5 bases unmatched. DNA of the CDR3: TGTGCCACCGGCGGGGGGGCGGACGGGGAGCTGTTTTTT. This gives the protein CATGGGADGELFF.

The chain is built from TRBV5-1 and TRBJ2-7; 7 bases agree with TRBD2. In germline, CDR1 is SGHRS, CDR2 YFSETQ. The CDR3 length is 15 residues. Unmatched junction bases numbered 8, after V lost 0 bases and J lost 5 bases. This chain's CDR3 is CASSLGSGVAHEQYF. The DNA for the CDR3 is TGCGCCAGCAGCTTGGGAAGCGGGGTTGCCCACGAGCAGTACTTC.

V is TRBV5-5 and J is TRBJ2-1; tentative D call: TRBD1 (6 bases). Germline CDR1 reads SGHKS; CDR2 reads YYEKEE (reference sequence). V was shortened by 0 bases and J by 9 bases, with 16 bases between the two germline ends. CDR3 length equals 15 residues. This CDR3 is CASSLEGTRGGEQFF. The CDR3 DNA is TGTGCCAGCAGCTTGGAGGGGACCAGGGGCGGTGAGCAGTTCTTC.

CDR3 amino acids: CASSLRRSYEQYF. CDR3 nucleotides: TGTGCCAGCAGTTTACGAAGGAGCTACGAGCAGTACTTC. The chain combines TRBV27 with TRBJ2-7; the D is unclear. Trimming removed 2 bases at V and 3 bases at J, with 8 bases between. The CDR3 runs 13 residues. Looked up from germline, CDR1 is MNHEY and CDR2 is SMNVEV (reference sequence).

The rearrangement joins TRBV5-1 to TRBJ1-1; D gene ambiguous. The germline gives CDR1 SGHRS, CDR2 YFSETQ. Trimming left V 4 bases short and J 5 bases short, with 15 bases between. This CDR3 region has 14 residues. As DNA, the CDR3 is TGCGCCAGCAGCGGAGAGGGTGGGGTGACTGAAGCTTTCTTT. Its protein is CASSGEGGVTEAFF. The full variable domain, in which reference TRBV5-1 and TRBJ1-1 provide the parts outside the CDR3, is KAGVTQTPRYLIKTRGQQVTLSCSPISGHRSVSWYQQTPGQGLQFLFEYFSETQRNKGNFPGRFSGRQFSNSRSEMNVSTLELGDSALYLCASSGEGGVTEAFFGQGTRLTVV.

V is TRBV5-1 and J is TRBJ2-3, with D uncertain. Germline V gene data show CDR1 as SGHRS and CDR2 as YFSETQ. The CDR3 sequence is 14 residues long. V lost 3 bases to trimming and J lost 2 bases, with 10 bases between them. The CDR3 bases are TGCGCCAGCAGCTGGCAGGAAAACACAGATACGCAGTATTTT. Protein: CASSWQENTDTQYF.

This chain links TRBV6-5 with TRBJ2-7; perhaps TRBD2 as D (6 bases). The CDR3 contains 14 residues. Trimming left V 2 bases short and J 2 bases short, with 10 bases between. Per the germline V gene, CDR1 is MNHEY and CDR2 is SVGAGI. The CDR3 protein is CASSYRGRTYEQYF. CDR3 DNA: TGTGCCAGCAGTTACCGGGGGAGGACCTACGAGCAGTACTTC.

The chain has TRBV5-5 and TRBJ1-6; D unclear. The V gene's germline CDR1 is SGHKS and CDR2 YYEKEE (reference sequence). Trimming cost V 0 bases and J 10 bases, with 14 bases left between them. The CDR3 has 15 residues. CDR3 region: CASSLEPLLSSPLHF. For the CDR3, the DNA is TGTGCCAGCAGCTTGGAGCCTCTACTAAGCTCACCCCTCCACTTT.

Only one count was recorded for this clone. The rearrangement uses TRBV28 and TRBJ2-7; tentatively, D is TRBD1 (7 bases). The CDR3 sequence is 13 residues long. Germline-derived CDR1 and CDR2 are MDHEN and SYDVKM. The germline V and J ends were trimmed by 10 bases and 2 bases, with 15 bases remaining between them. CDR3 sequence: CATGGGSAYEQYF. The CDR3, as DNA: TGTGCCACCGGAGGGGGCAGTGCCTACGAGCAGTACTTC. Variable domain in full (rest from reference TRBV28 and TRBJ2-7): DVKVTQSSRYLVKRTGEKVFLECVQDMDHENMFWYRQDPGLGLRLIYFSYDVKMKEKGDIPEGYSVSREKKERFSLILESASTNQTSMYLCATGGGSAYEQYFGPGTRLTVT.

V is TRBV5-6 and J is TRBJ1-6; tentative D call: TRBD1 (5 bases). This CDR3 has 14 amino acids. Trimming removed 4 bases at V and 12 bases at J, with 17 bases between. CDR1 is SGHDT, CDR2 YYEEEE, per germline. The CDR3 region has the DNA TGTGCCAGCAGCCCCAAACCGGGGGAAAAACCCCTCCACTTT. Translation: CASSPKPGEKPLHF.

The rearrangement uses TRBV3-1 (or the pseudogene TRBV3-2) and TRBJ1-3, with 8 positions matching TRBD1. V shed 1 base, J shed 0 bases, and the junction held 14 bases outside the gene matches. CDR3 length equals 20 residues. Germline V gene sequence: CDR1 LGHDT, CDR2 YNNKEL (reference sequence). CDR3 in amino acids: CASSQAGSTGEILSGNTIYF. CDR3 sequence (DNA): TGTGCCAGCAGCCAAGCTGGATCGACAGGGGAAATTCTCTCTGGAAACACCATATATTTT.

The rearrangement links TRBV5-4 to TRBJ1-1; D perhaps matches TRBD1 (5 bases). This CDR3 region has 14 residues. With 0 bases removed from V and 5 bases from J, the gap between germline ends came to 11 bases. Germline CDR1 reads SGHNT; CDR2 reads YYREEE (reference sequence). Here the CDR3 DNA reads TGTGCCAGCAGCTTGGCCCAGGGTTGGACTGAAGCTTTCTTT. It yields the protein CASSLAQGWTEAFF.

The sample holds one count of this clone. This rearrangement joins TRBV7-3 to TRBJ1-3; no firm D call. This CDR3 has 13 amino acids. V was pared by 2 bases and J by 2 bases, with 4 bases between. CDR1 is SGHTA and CDR2 is FQGTGA in the germline V gene. CDR3 sequence reads: CASSLETGNTIYF. The CDR3 DNA reads TGTGCCAGCAGCTTAGAGACTGGAAACACCATATATTTT.

The chain has TRBV27 and TRBJ2-2; D remains unclear. The V gene's germline CDR1 is MNHEY and CDR2 SMNVEV (reference sequence). V lost 2 bases and J lost 0, with 7 bases in between. This CDR3 has 15 residues. This CDR3 reads CASSLQFANTGELFF. The CDR3 coding sequence is TGTGCCAGCAGTTTACAGTTCGCGAACACCGGGGAGCTGTTTTTT.

The V and J genes are TRBV11-2 and TRBJ1-3; tentatively, D is TRBD1 (5 bases). Germline CDR1 is SGHAT and CDR2 is FQNNGV. The CDR3 extends over 15 amino acids. V lost 6 bases and J 0 bases, leaving 12 bases between the germline ends. The chain's CDR3 is CASRLSRASGNTIYF. In DNA, the CDR3 is TGTGCCAGCAGACTCTCCAGGGCCTCTGGAAACACCATATATTTT.

This clone was seen only once. V and J are TRBV4-3 and TRBJ1-1; the match to TRBD1 covers 7 bases. Per germline, CDR1 LGHNA and CDR2 YSLEER. After removal of 0 bases from V and 4 bases from J, the junction contained 8 bases not matched to a gene. The CDR3 runs 16 residues. The CDR3 spells CASSQDVRQGGTEAFF. The CDR3 DNA reads TGCGCCAGCAGCCAAGATGTCCGACAGGGAGGCACTGAAGCTTTCTTT.

This clone was picked up a small number of times. The chain joins TRBV18 to TRBJ1-3; 7 bases fit TRBD1. With V trimmed by 4 bases and J by 0 bases, 3 bases remained unmatched. The germline V gene encodes CDR1 KGHSH and CDR2 LQKENI. This CDR3 spans 15 amino acids. CDR3 loop: CASSLGTDSGNTIYF. The CDR3 DNA is TGTGCCAGCTCACTCGGGACAGACTCTGGAAACACCATATATTTT.

The chain employs TRBV11-2 and TRBJ1-3; no clear D. Trimming pared 5 bases from V and 2 bases from J, leaving 16 bases between. Germline lookup yields CDR1 SGHAT and CDR2 FQNNGV. The CDR3 has 16 amino acids. In nucleotides, the CDR3 is TGTGCCAGCAGCCCCGAACTAGGGCGGGCTGGAAACACCATATATTTT. This encodes CASSPELGRAGNTIYF.

The chain couples TRBV5-1 to TRBJ1-3; 7 nucleotides match TRBD1. The CDR3 runs 16 residues. Trimming removed 4 bases from V and 4 bases from J; junction bases left unmatched: 11. Looked up from germline, CDR1 is SGHRS and CDR2 is YFSETQ. The CDR3 is CASSPPEGARGNTIYF. As DNA, the CDR3 is TGCGCCAGCAGCCCGCCCGAGGGGGCGAGGGGAAACACCATATATTTT.